The present TCR beta chain was sequenced within a study of early T cells in non-severe SARS-CoV-2 infection. The wider study: Unpaired chains resulted from sequencing bulk RNA of unsorted whole blood.

This clonotype was detected only a few times. The CDR3 covers 14 residues. V gave up 3 bases and J gave up 5 bases, with 12 bases separating them. Attachment of unique molecular identifiers was made to individual cDNA molecules. Each CDR3 protein gets one entry after TCRdb re-called the 5' RACE reads with MiXCR. The repertoire holds under 40,000 distinct CDR3 sequences, with under 7% as singletons. This receptor was obtained from an adult who was a healthcare worker with PCR-confirmed SARS-CoV-2 infection or an uninfected control (not recorded which). This chain uses TRBV12-3 or TRBV12-4 with TRBJ2-3; weak D call: TRBD2 (6 bases). The specimen was whole blood. DNA for the CDR3: TGTGCCAGCAGTTTCGGGAGCATCGGAGATACGCAGTATTTT. Amino acids: CASSFGSIGDTQYF.